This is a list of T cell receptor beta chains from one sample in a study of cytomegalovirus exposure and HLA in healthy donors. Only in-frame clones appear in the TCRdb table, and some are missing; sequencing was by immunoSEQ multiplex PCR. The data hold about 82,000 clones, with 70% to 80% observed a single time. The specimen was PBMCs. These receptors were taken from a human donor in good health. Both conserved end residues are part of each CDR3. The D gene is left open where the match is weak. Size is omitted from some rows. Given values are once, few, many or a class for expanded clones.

cdr3_aa: CASSPTNRIGLFF
cdr3_nt: TGTGCCAGCAGTCCTACTAACAGGATTGGACTGTTTTTT
v_call: TRBV6-5
clone_size: -
d_call: -
j_call: TRBJ1-4

cdr3_aa: CAWSPGSLYQPQNF
cdr3_nt: TGTGCCTGGAGTCCCGGGTCCTTATATCAGCCCCAGAATTTT
v_call: TRBV30
clone_size: -
d_call: -
j_call: TRBJ1-5

cdr3_aa: CASSLEFGNTIYF
cdr3_nt: TGCGCCAGCAGCCTCGAGTTTGGAAACACCATATATTTT
v_call: TRBV4-1
clone_size: -
d_call: -
j_call: TRBJ1-3

cdr3_aa: CASSQRAGGSSYNSPLHF
cdr3_nt: TGTGCCAGCAGTCAAAGGGCAGGGGGGAGCTCCTATAATTCACCCCTCCACTTT
v_call: TRBV11-2
clone_size: -
d_call: TRBD1
j_call: TRBJ1-6

cdr3_aa: CASSSGLAEWDEQFF
cdr3_nt: TGTGCCAGCAGCTCGGGACTAGCGGAATGGGATGAGCAGTTCTTC
v_call: TRBV7-9
clone_size: -
d_call: TRBD2
j_call: TRBJ2-1

cdr3_aa: CAISESGTGGSPLHF
cdr3_nt: TGTGCCATCAGTGAGTCTGGGACAGGGGGATCACCCCTCCACTTT
v_call: TRBV6-6
clone_size: -
d_call: TRBD1
j_call: TRBJ1-6

cdr3_aa: CAWSVTSYEQYF
cdr3_nt: TGTGCCTGGAGTGTAACAAGCTACGAGCAGTACTTC
v_call: TRBV30
clone_size: -
d_call: -
j_call: TRBJ2-7

cdr3_aa: CASSLQSSGGADTQYF
cdr3_nt: TGTGCCAGCAGCTTGCAATCTAGCGGGGGGGCCGATACGCAGTATTTT
v_call: TRBV11-2
clone_size: -
d_call: TRBD2
j_call: TRBJ2-3

cdr3_aa: CASSFSGGGQETQYF
cdr3_nt: TGTGCCAGCTCATTTTCCGGGGGGGGTCAAGAGACCCAGTACTTC
v_call: TRBV18
clone_size: once
d_call: TRBD2
j_call: TRBJ2-5

cdr3_aa: CASSVDIATEAFF
cdr3_nt: TGTGCCAGCAGCGTTGACATTGCCACTGAAGCTTTCTTT
v_call: TRBV5-6
clone_size: few
d_call: -
j_call: TRBJ1-1

cdr3_aa: CASSLGLEKDTQYF
cdr3_nt: TGCGCCAGCAGCTTGGGACTAGAGAAAGATACGCAGTATTTT
v_call: TRBV5-1
clone_size: -
d_call: -
j_call: TRBJ2-3

cdr3_aa: CASSYATPNEKLFF
cdr3_nt: TGTGCCAGCAGTTACGCGACACCCAATGAAAAACTGTTTTTT
v_call: TRBV6-6
clone_size: many
d_call: -
j_call: TRBJ1-4

cdr3_aa: CASSAGHRGDTQYF
cdr3_nt: TGTGCCAGCAGTGCAGGACACCGAGGAGATACGCAGTATTTT
v_call: TRBV2
clone_size: -
d_call: -
j_call: TRBJ2-3

cdr3_aa: CASSYSPSGGTDTQYF
cdr3_nt: TGTGCCAGCAGTTACTCCCCCAGCGGGGGCACAGATACGCAGTATTTT
v_call: TRBV6-5
clone_size: -
d_call: TRBD2
j_call: TRBJ2-3

cdr3_aa: CASRPYSTGELFF
cdr3_nt: TGTGCCAGCCGGCCCTACAGCACCGGGGAGCTGTTTTTT
v_call: TRBV6-5
clone_size: -
d_call: -
j_call: TRBJ2-2

cdr3_aa: CASSFGTVNTEAFF
cdr3_nt: TGCGCCAGCAGCTTCGGGACAGTGAACACTGAAGCTTTCTTT
v_call: TRBV5-1
clone_size: -
d_call: TRBD1
j_call: TRBJ1-1

cdr3_aa: CASSQFGTGGYEQYF
cdr3_nt: TGTGCCAGCAGCCAGTTTGGGACAGGGGGCTACGAGCAGTACTTC
v_call: TRBV14
clone_size: -
d_call: TRBD1
j_call: TRBJ2-7

cdr3_aa: CASSLNRDRAHYGYTF
cdr3_nt: TGTGCCAGCAGCTTGAACCGGGACAGGGCCCACTATGGCTACACCTTC
v_call: TRBV5-8
clone_size: -
d_call: TRBD1
j_call: TRBJ1-2

cdr3_aa: CAWMGGTGVNYGYTF
cdr3_nt: TGTGCCTGGATGGGAGGAACAGGAGTTAACTATGGCTACACCTTC
v_call: TRBV30
clone_size: -
d_call: -
j_call: TRBJ1-2

cdr3_aa: CASSPQGSPEAFF
cdr3_nt: TGTGCCAGCAGCCCACAGGGTTCACCTGAAGCTTTCTTT
v_call: TRBV7-2
clone_size: -
d_call: -
j_call: TRBJ1-1

cdr3_aa: CASSQGAEAFF
cdr3_nt: TGTGCCAGCAGCCAGGGGGCTGAAGCTTTCTTT
v_call: TRBV6-5
clone_size: -
d_call: TRBD1
j_call: TRBJ1-1

cdr3_aa: CASSTGTVFFGYGYTF
cdr3_nt: TGTGCCAGCAGCACCGGGACAGTATTTTTTGGGTATGGCTACACCTTC
v_call: TRBV5-6
clone_size: -
d_call: TRBD1
j_call: TRBJ1-2

cdr3_aa: CASSYEPLGPQHF
cdr3_nt: TGTGCCAGCAGTTACGAGCCCCTTGGGCCCCAGCATTTT
v_call: TRBV6-5
clone_size: -
d_call: -
j_call: TRBJ1-5

cdr3_aa: CASSQGGGSGETQYF
cdr3_nt: TGCGCCAGCAGCCAAGGGGGGGGATCCGGAGAGACCCAGTACTTC
v_call: TRBV4-1
clone_size: -
d_call: TRBD2
j_call: TRBJ2-5

cdr3_aa: CASSWGVTGELFF
cdr3_nt: TGTGCCAGCAGTTGGGGAGTCACCGGGGAGCTGTTTTTT
v_call: TRBV27
clone_size: -
d_call: -
j_call: TRBJ2-2

cdr3_aa: CASSPDRYQPQHF
cdr3_nt: TGCGCCAGCAGCCCCGACAGGTACCAGCCCCAGCATTTT
v_call: TRBV10-1
clone_size: -
d_call: -
j_call: TRBJ1-5

cdr3_aa: CASRGDRAYNSPLHF
cdr3_nt: TGTGCCAGCAGAGGGGACAGGGCCTATAATTCACCCCTCCACTTT
v_call: TRBV11-2
clone_size: once
d_call: TRBD1
j_call: TRBJ1-6

cdr3_aa: CASNRVSGNYGYTF
cdr3_nt: TGTGCCAGCAACAGGGTGTCAGGGAACTATGGCTACACCTTC
v_call: TRBV9
clone_size: -
d_call: -
j_call: TRBJ1-2

cdr3_aa: CASSLTRQNTEAFF
cdr3_nt: TGTGCCAGCAGTTTAACCAGACAGAACACTGAAGCTTTCTTT
v_call: TRBV28
clone_size: -
d_call: -
j_call: TRBJ1-1

cdr3_aa: CASSVGGAGRGYTF
cdr3_nt: TGTGCCAGCAGCGTCGGGGGGGCAGGGCGCGGCTACACCTTC
v_call: TRBV9
clone_size: -
d_call: -
j_call: TRBJ1-2

cdr3_aa: CASSLVPANGALHF
cdr3_nt: TGTGCCAGCAGTTTAGTACCGGCTAATGGAGCCCTCCACTTT
v_call: TRBV27
clone_size: once
d_call: -
j_call: TRBJ1-6

cdr3_aa: CAWSVSRGGSPLHF
cdr3_nt: TGTGCCTGGAGTGTAAGCCGGGGGGGATCACCCCTCCACTTT
v_call: TRBV30
clone_size: -
d_call: -
j_call: TRBJ1-6

cdr3_aa: CASSPRDRLSYEQYF
cdr3_nt: TGTGCCAGCAGCCCGCGGGACAGGCTGTCCTACGAGCAGTACTTC
v_call: TRBV9
clone_size: -
d_call: TRBD1
j_call: TRBJ2-7

cdr3_aa: CASSYGRWLTNTEAFF
cdr3_nt: TGTGCCAGCAGTTATGGGAGGTGGTTAACGAACACTGAAGCTTTCTTT
v_call: TRBV6-5
clone_size: -
d_call: -
j_call: TRBJ1-1

cdr3_aa: CASRTGHEQFF
cdr3_nt: TGTGCCAGCAGAACAGGCCATGAGCAGTTCTTC
v_call: TRBV7-8
clone_size: -
d_call: -
j_call: TRBJ2-1

cdr3_aa: CASQRGPSSYEQYF
cdr3_nt: TGTGCCAGCCAGCGGGGGCCAAGCTCCTACGAGCAGTACTTC
v_call: TRBV6-5
clone_size: -
d_call: TRBD2
j_call: TRBJ2-7

cdr3_aa: CASSSPLSGEQYF
cdr3_nt: TGTGCCAGCAGCTCCCCCTTATCCGGCGAGCAGTACTTC
v_call: TRBV9
clone_size: -
d_call: -
j_call: TRBJ2-7

cdr3_aa: CASSLGQNAGYTF
cdr3_nt: TGTGCCAGCAGCCTGGGACAGAATGCTGGCTACACCTTC
v_call: TRBV7-9
clone_size: -
d_call: TRBD1
j_call: TRBJ1-2

cdr3_aa: CANSQDGQGDQPQHF
cdr3_nt: TGCGCCAACAGCCAAGATGGACAGGGAGATCAGCCCCAGCATTTT
v_call: TRBV4-3
clone_size: -
d_call: TRBD1
j_call: TRBJ1-5

cdr3_aa: CASSPGGQPQHF
cdr3_nt: TGTGCCAGCTCGCCTGGGGGGCAGCCCCAGCATTTT
v_call: TRBV2
clone_size: -
d_call: -
j_call: TRBJ1-5

cdr3_aa: CASSSKRQGQTDTQYF
cdr3_nt: TGTGCCAGCAGCTCAAAACGACAGGGCCAGACAGATACGCAGTATTTT
v_call: TRBV5-4
clone_size: -
d_call: TRBD1
j_call: TRBJ2-3

cdr3_aa: CASSLALYGYTF
cdr3_nt: TGTGCCAGCAGCTTAGCCCTTTATGGCTACACCTTC
v_call: TRBV7-9
clone_size: -
d_call: -
j_call: TRBJ1-2

cdr3_aa: CSAGTGTYEQYF
cdr3_nt: TGCAGCGCCGGGACAGGGACCTACGAGCAGTACTTC
v_call: TRBV29-1
clone_size: -
d_call: TRBD1
j_call: TRBJ2-7

cdr3_aa: CATGQGADEQYF
cdr3_nt: TGTGCCACCGGACAGGGGGCCGACGAGCAGTACTTC
v_call: TRBV2
clone_size: few
d_call: TRBD1
j_call: TRBJ2-7

cdr3_aa: CASSSGTAQNTEAFF
cdr3_nt: TGCGCCAGCAGCTCAGGGACAGCTCAGAACACTGAAGCTTTCTTT
v_call: TRBV5-1
clone_size: few
d_call: TRBD1
j_call: TRBJ1-1

cdr3_aa: CASSPQTAGNTEAFF
cdr3_nt: TGTGCCAGCTCACCACAAACGGCAGGGAACACTGAAGCTTTCTTT
v_call: TRBV18
clone_size: -
d_call: -
j_call: TRBJ1-1

cdr3_aa: CASSQQGAYNSPLHF
cdr3_nt: TGTGCCAGTAGCCAACAGGGGGCTTACAATTCACCCCTCCACTTT
v_call: TRBV19
clone_size: -
d_call: TRBD1
j_call: TRBJ1-6

cdr3_aa: CASSYHGSSEAFF
cdr3_nt: TGTGCCAGCAGTTACCATGGCTCGTCCGAAGCTTTCTTT
v_call: TRBV6-5
clone_size: few
d_call: -
j_call: TRBJ1-1

cdr3_aa: CASSRDRAEAFF
cdr3_nt: TGCGCCAGCAGCCGGGACAGGGCGGAAGCTTTCTTT
v_call: TRBV5-1
clone_size: few
d_call: TRBD1
j_call: TRBJ1-1

cdr3_aa: CASSSEDRVVYGYTF
cdr3_nt: TGCGCCAGCAGCTCGGAGGACAGGGTTGTTTATGGCTACACCTTC
v_call: TRBV5-1
clone_size: once
d_call: TRBD1
j_call: TRBJ1-2

cdr3_aa: CASSFLAGVGVNYGYTF
cdr3_nt: TGTGCCAGCAGTTTTCTGGCAGGGGTTGGGGTTAACTATGGCTACACCTTC
v_call: TRBV27
clone_size: -
d_call: -
j_call: TRBJ1-2

cdr3_aa: CASSRSSGGSSYEQYF
cdr3_nt: TGTGCCAGCAGCCGGTCTAGCGGGGGAAGCTCCTACGAGCAGTACTTC
v_call: TRBV4-2
clone_size: few
d_call: TRBD2
j_call: TRBJ2-7

cdr3_aa: CSARQGFKGNEQYF
cdr3_nt: TGCAGCGCTCGACAGGGGTTCAAAGGGAACGAGCAGTACTTC
v_call: TRBV29-1
clone_size: once
d_call: TRBD1
j_call: TRBJ2-7

cdr3_aa: CSVAQRGGAGYGYTF
cdr3_nt: TGCAGCGTGGCCCAGAGGGGGGGCGCGGGCTATGGCTACACCTTC
v_call: TRBV29-1
clone_size: -
d_call: -
j_call: TRBJ1-2

cdr3_aa: CASSPRTSGGETQYF
cdr3_nt: TGTGCCAGCAGCCCGCGGACTAGCGGGGGGGAGACCCAGTACTTC
v_call: TRBV7-2
clone_size: -
d_call: TRBD2
j_call: TRBJ2-5

cdr3_aa: CASSAGAVPYEQYF
cdr3_nt: TGTGCCAGCAGTGCGGGAGCCGTGCCCTACGAGCAGTACTTC
v_call: TRBV27
clone_size: -
d_call: TRBD2
j_call: TRBJ2-7

cdr3_aa: CAWCTPGALTCEQFF
cdr3_nt: TGTGCCTGGTGTACTCCAGGGGCTCTGACCTGCGAGCAGTTCTTC
v_call: TRBV30
clone_size: -
d_call: -
j_call: TRBJ2-1